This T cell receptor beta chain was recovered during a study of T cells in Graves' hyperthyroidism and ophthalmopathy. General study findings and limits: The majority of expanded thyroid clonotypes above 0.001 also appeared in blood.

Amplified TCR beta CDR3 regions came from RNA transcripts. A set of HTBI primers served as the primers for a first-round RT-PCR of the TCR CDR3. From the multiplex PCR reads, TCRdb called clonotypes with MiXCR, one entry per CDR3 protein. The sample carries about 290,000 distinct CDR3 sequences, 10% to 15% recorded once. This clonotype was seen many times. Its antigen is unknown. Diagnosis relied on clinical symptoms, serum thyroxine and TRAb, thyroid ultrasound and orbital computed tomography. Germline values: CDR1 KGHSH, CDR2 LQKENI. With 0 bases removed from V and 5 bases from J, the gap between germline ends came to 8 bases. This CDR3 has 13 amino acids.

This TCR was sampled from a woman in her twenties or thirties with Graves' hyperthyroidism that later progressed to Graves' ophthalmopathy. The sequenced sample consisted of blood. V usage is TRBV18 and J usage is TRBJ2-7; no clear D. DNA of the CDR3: TGTGCCAGCTCACCACCGGCGTGGAACGAGCAGTACTTC. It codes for CASSPPAWNEQYF.